This T cell receptor beta chain is drawn from a study of technical replicates of blood from a few donors. CDR1 and CDR2 from the germline V gene are SQVTM and ANQGSEA. Trimming pared 4 bases from V and 6 bases from J, leaving 12 bases between. The CDR3 is 13 residues long. The assay was immunoSEQ multiplex PCR, and TCRdb's table has in-frame clones only and misses some. The data hold tens of thousands of clones, with 94% observed a single time. This chain joins TRBV29-1 and TRBJ1-4, with D possibly being TRBD1 (5 bases). Sample: T cells isolated from PBMCs. The clonotype originates from a human donor in good health. The CDR3 loop reads CSVVAGSHEKLFF. CDR3 sequence (DNA): TGCAGCGTTGTTGCAGGGTCGCATGAAAAACTGTTTTTT.